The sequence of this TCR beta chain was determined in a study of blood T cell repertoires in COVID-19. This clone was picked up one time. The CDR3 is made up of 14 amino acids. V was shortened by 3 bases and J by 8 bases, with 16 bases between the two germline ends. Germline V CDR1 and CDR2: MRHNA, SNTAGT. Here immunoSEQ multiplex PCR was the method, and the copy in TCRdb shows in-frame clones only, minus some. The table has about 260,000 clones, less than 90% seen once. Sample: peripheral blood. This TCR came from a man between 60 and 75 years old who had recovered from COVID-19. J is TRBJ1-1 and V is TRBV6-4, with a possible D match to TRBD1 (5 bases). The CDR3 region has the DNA TGTGCCAGCAGTGAAATGTTGGGGGGACCGGAAGCTTTCTTT. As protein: CASSEMLGGPEAFF.